The 15 T cell receptor beta chains presented below share a single source sample, sequenced in a study of blood T cell repertoires in COVID-19. The table came from immunoSEQ multiplex PCR; TCRdb's copy has only in-frame clones and leaves some out. The sample contains 95,000 to 150,000 clones, around 76% of which appear only once. What was sequenced was peripheral blood. Receptors originate from a man aged 60 to 75 with acute or convalescent COVID-19.

The rearrangement links TRBV7-2 to TRBJ2-6; unclear D gene. The CDR3 runs 14 residues. The V and J ends lost 4 bases and 0 bases respectively, with 4 bases between them. Germline V gene data show CDR1 as SGHTA and CDR2 as FQGNSA. This CDR3 is CASSSVSGANVLTF. The CDR3 DNA sequence: TGTGCCAGCAGCTCAGTCTCTGGGGCCAACGTCCTGACTTTC.

This rearrangement joins TRBV18 to TRBJ2-3; a weak D match, TRBD2 (5 bases). V lost 4 bases to trimming and J lost 6 bases, with 8 bases between them. The CDR3 loop spans 12 amino acids. Germline assignment: CDR1 KGHSH and CDR2 LQKENI. CDR3 in amino acids: CASSLGGDTQYF. CDR3 sequence (DNA): TGTGCCAGCTCACTGGGCGGGGATACGCAGTATTTT.

This rearrangement joins TRBV9 to TRBJ1-2; a possible D gene is TRBD1 (5 bases). Trimming removed 0 bases at V and 8 bases at J, with 11 bases between. This CDR3 has 13 residues. The germline V gene encodes CDR1 SGDLS and CDR2 YYNGEE. The CDR3: CASSVAGIHGYTF. CDR3 coding DNA: TGTGCCAGCAGCGTAGCAGGGATCCACGGCTACACCTTC. Together with reference TRBV9 and TRBJ1-2, the CDR3 gives the full variable domain: DSGVTQTPKHLITATGQRVTLRCSPRSGDLSVYWYQQSLDQGLQFLIQYYNGEERAKGNILERFSAQQFPDLHSELNLSSLELGDSALYFCASSVAGIHGYTFGSGTRLTVV.

The rearrangement links TRBV27 to TRBJ2-5; 7 bases are shared with TRBD1. The CDR3 contains 14 residues. Germline V gives CDR1 MNHEY, CDR2 SMNVEV (reference sequence). The trim removed 3 bases at V and 1 base at J, leaving 2 bases unmatched. The CDR3 DNA reads TGTGCCAGCAGTTTTAACAGGGGCCAAGAGACCCAGTACTTC. Translated, it gives CASSFNRGQETQYF.

The rearrangement joins TRBV18 to TRBJ1-2; 7 bases are shared with TRBD1. This CDR3 has 13 residues. Germline CDR1 KGHSH, CDR2 LQKENI. With V trimmed by 5 bases and J by 4 bases, 4 bases remained unmatched. The CDR3 coding sequence is TGTGCCAGCTCAGAGGGGGCCATCTATGGCTACACCTTC. Amino acid sequence: CASSEGAIYGYTF.

The chain couples TRBV9 to TRBJ2-1; D possibly corresponds to TRBD2 (5 bases). The V gene's germline CDR1 is SGDLS and CDR2 YYNGEE. This CDR3 region has 17 residues. V was pared by 0 bases and J by 4 bases, with 17 bases between. CDR3 residues: CASSVAGQRMGYNEQFF. The CDR3 nucleotides read TGTGCCAGCAGCGTAGCAGGTCAGCGGATGGGATACAATGAGCAGTTCTTC.

This chain joins TRBV19 and TRBJ2-3; 15 bases agree with TRBD2. Trimming took 0 bases from V and 0 from J; bases not matched to a gene: 4. CDR3 length: 19 residues. Germline lookup yields CDR1 LNHDA and CDR2 SQIVND (reference sequence). DNA for the CDR3: TGTGCCAGTAGTATAGAGGGACTAGCGGGGGGATATAGCACAGATACGCAGTATTTT. This translates into CASSIEGLAGGYSTDTQYF.

The rearrangement joins TRBV24-1 to TRBJ1-1; weak D call: TRBD1 (6 bases). The CDR3 spans 13 residues. CDR1 and CDR2 from the germline V gene are KGHDR and SFDVKD. V lost 8 bases, J lost 0 bases, and 9 bases lay in between. The DNA for the CDR3 is TGTGCCACCAAGGGGGGGTTGAACACTGAAGCTTTCTTT. It specifies CATKGGLNTEAFF.

The CDR3 reads CAWSQNRGREQYF. CDR3 coding DNA: TGTGCCTGGAGCCAGAACAGGGGTAGGGAGCAGTACTTC. This chain uses TRBV30 with TRBJ2-7; 7 bases line up with TRBD1. Germline V gene sequence: CDR1 GTSNPN, CDR2 SVGIG (reference sequence). The CDR3 covers 13 residues. The trim removed 3 bases at V and 7 bases at J, leaving 9 bases unmatched.

This clone was seen only once. The V and J genes are TRBV11-2 and TRBJ2-3, with 8 nucleotides matching TRBD2. Germline V gene data show CDR1 as SGHAT and CDR2 as FQNNGV. This CDR3 spans 13 amino acids. V shed 4 bases, J shed 9 bases, and the junction held 6 bases outside the gene matches. The CDR3 protein is CASSSGLAGTQYF. CDR3 sequence (DNA): TGTGCCAGCAGCTCCGGACTAGCAGGCACGCAGTATTTT.

Regarding this clone: Possible read error: a much larger clone is one base away. This sequence joins TRBV2 and TRBJ1-1; 9 bases are a match to TRBD1. The CDR3 is made up of 13 amino acids. CDR1 and CDR2 (germline): SNHLY, FYNNEI. With 4 bases clipped from V and 4 bases from J, the junction kept 1 base outside the gene matches. Here the CDR3 DNA reads TGTGCCAGCAGTGGACAGGGGGTCACTGAAGCTTTCTTT. Residues: CASSGQGVTEAFF.

The chain is built from TRBV28 and TRBJ1-2; D is undetermined. The V gene lost 7 bases and the J gene lost 8 bases, with 14 bases spanning the gap. Germline lookup yields CDR1 MDHEN and CDR2 SYDVKM. This CDR3 is built from 12 residues. The DNA of the CDR3 is TGTGCCAGCAATGCAGGTATCAAGGGCTACACCTTC. As protein: CASNAGIKGYTF.

V and J are TRBV10-1 and TRBJ2-1, with 11 bases matching TRBD1. Trimming at V came to 0 bases and at J to 5 bases, leaving 6 bases not matched to a gene. This CDR3 is built from 17 residues. The germline V gene encodes CDR1 WNHNN and CDR2 SYGVQD (reference sequence). The CDR3 DNA follows: TGCGCCAGCAGTGAGTCCTACGGACAGGGGGCGAACAATGAGCAGTTCTTC. It codes for CASSESYGQGANNEQFF.

This clone was detected a few times. The chain employs TRBV15 and TRBJ2-1; 11 positions agree with TRBD2. CDR1 is LNHNV and CDR2 is YYDKDF in the germline V gene (reference sequence). Losses at the gene ends were 2 bases for V and 4 bases for J; bases not matched to a gene: 7. This CDR3 spans 17 amino acids. The CDR3 DNA reads as TGTGCCACCAGCAGAAAGTGGTCTAGCGGGGGGTACAATGAGCAGTTCTTC. Protein: CATSRKWSSGGYNEQFF.

V gene TRBV7-9 combines with J gene TRBJ1-1; no firm D call. The CDR3 covers 15 residues. From germline, CDR1 is SEHNR and CDR2 FQNEAQ (reference sequence). V was clipped by 2 bases and J by 4 bases, with 14 bases between them. The CDR3 sequence: CASSLPLPPGTEAFF. CDR3 DNA: TGTGCCAGCAGCTTACCCCTCCCGCCGGGCACTGAAGCTTTCTTT.